Presented here are 19 T cell receptor beta chains from one specimen sequenced in a study of lymphopenia after photon versus proton radiotherapy. Data came from immunoSEQ multiplex PCR; TCRdb stores just in-frame clones and leaves some out. The sample lists 70,000 or so clones; approximately 90% were seen once. The material was peripheral blood, obtained from a patient treated with photon-based radiotherapy. The receptors were sampled from a woman between 40 and 55 years old with cholangiocarcinoma.

The chain is built from TRBV6-5 and TRBJ1-1; D gene uncertain. V dropped 0 bases and J dropped 10 bases, with 18 bases sitting between them. This CDR3 region has 15 residues. Germline CDR1 reads MNHEY; CDR2 reads SVGAGI. This chain's CDR3 is CASSYSGPIPWGAFF. The CDR3 DNA is TGTGCCAGCAGTTACTCAGGACCTATACCTTGGGGAGCTTTCTTT.

The chain employs TRBV7-3 and TRBJ2-7, with D possibly matching TRBD2 (5 bases). CDR1 and CDR2 from the germline V gene are SGHTA and FQGTGA. There are 15 residues in the CDR3. V lost 6 bases to trimming and J lost 0 bases, with 15 bases between them. The CDR3 coding sequence is TGTGCCAGCAGGGATAGCGCGGGTTTCTCCTACGAGCAGTACTTC. Its translation: CASRDSAGFSYEQYF.

The CDR3 here is CARQGGIGEQYF. Here the CDR3 DNA reads TGTGCAAGACAGGGAGGGATTGGAGAGCAGTACTTC. This chain uses TRBV30 with TRBJ2-7; the D gene could be TRBD1 or TRBD2 (7 bases each). Germline V gene lookup returns CDR1 GTSNPN and CDR2 SVGIG (reference sequence). This CDR3 comprises 12 residues.

This rearrangement joins TRBV11-2 to TRBJ2-5; D not certain. The CDR3 loop spans 11 amino acids. Germline V CDR1 and CDR2: SGHAT, FQNNGV. V was shortened by 2 bases and J by 2 bases, with 0 bases between the two germline ends. The DNA of the CDR3 is TGTGCCAGCAGCTTACAAGAGACCCAGTACTTC. Translation gives CASSLQETQYF.

The chain couples TRBV7-9 to TRBJ2-5; unclear D gene. Deletions cut 5 bases from V and 5 bases from J, with 12 bases between. This CDR3 has 13 amino acids. In germline, CDR1 is SEHNR, CDR2 FQNEAQ (reference sequence). The CDR3 is CASSPGSEETQYF. The CDR3 DNA sequence: TGTGCCAGCAGCCCCGGGTCAGAGGAGACCCAGTACTTC.

The chain has TRBV7-3 and TRBJ1-5; D is unresolved. The germline gives CDR1 SGHTA, CDR2 FQGTGA. V was pared by 5 bases and J by 7 bases, with 12 bases between. The CDR3 has 13 residues. The CDR3 DNA reads TGTGCCAGCAGCCTGGCGTATGGGCAGCCCCAGCATTTT. It yields the protein CASSLAYGQPQHF.

This chain connects TRBV19 to TRBJ1-5, with D perhaps matching TRBD1 (5 bases). CDR1 and CDR2 (germline): LNHDA, SQIVND (reference sequence). The CDR3 covers 12 residues. V was shortened by 8 bases and J by 4 bases, with 9 bases between the two germline ends. CDR3 in amino acids: CASSTENQPQHF. In DNA form, the CDR3 reads TGTGCCAGTTCGACAGAAAATCAGCCCCAGCATTTT.

The chain recombines TRBV5-1 with TRBJ2-5; D possibly corresponds to TRBD1 (6 bases). The CDR3 sequence is 17 residues long. CDR1 and CDR2 from the germline V gene are SGHRS and YFSETQ. Deletions cut 0 bases from V and 4 bases from J, with 19 bases between. CDR3 DNA sequence: TGCGCCAGCAGCTTGGCCGCAAGTGTCGGACAGCGAGAGACCCAGTACTTC. This sequence encodes CASSLAASVGQRETQYF.

This clone was seen once. The chain joins TRBV28 to TRBJ2-3, with D possibly matching TRBD2 (6 bases). Germline CDR1 reads MDHEN; CDR2 reads SYDVKM. The germline V and J ends were trimmed by 7 bases and 3 bases, with 11 bases remaining between them. The CDR3 runs to 13 residues. The CDR3 spells CASIRGRTDTQYF. The CDR3 nucleotides are TGTGCCAGCATTCGGGGGAGAACAGATACGCAGTATTTT.

This chain joins TRBV7-9 and TRBJ2-7; D may match TRBD1 or TRBD2 (6 bases each). The CDR3 loop spans 15 amino acids. Germline CDR1 is SEHNR and CDR2 is FQNEAQ (reference sequence). Between the trimmed V and J ends, which lost 4 bases and 7 bases, there was a span of 20 bases. The CDR3 nucleotides are TGTGCCAGCAGCTACCCGAGCTCGGGGGCGGGAGAGCAGTACTTC. Translated: CASSYPSSGAGEQYF.

This chain uses TRBV30 with TRBJ1-4; D is unclear. The germline V gene has CDR1 GTSNPN and CDR2 SVGIG (reference sequence). The CDR3 has 12 amino acids. The V and J ends lost 2 bases and 5 bases respectively, with 6 bases between them. CDR3 amino acids: CAWSRKNEKLFF. Written as DNA, the CDR3 is TGTGCCTGGAGTAGGAAAAATGAAAAACTGTTTTTT.

The V and J genes are TRBV30 and TRBJ1-5; D is possibly TRBD1 (5 bases). The germline V and J ends were trimmed by 1 base and 0 bases, with 13 bases remaining between them. Germline CDR1 and CDR2: GTSNPN and SVGIG (reference sequence). The CDR3 covers 16 residues. CDR3 coding DNA: TGTGCCTGGAGTGAAGCGGGGCTGGGTAGCAATCAGCCCCAGCATTTT. It yields the protein CAWSEAGLGSNQPQHF.

The chain couples TRBV12-5 to TRBJ2-2, with D maybe TRBD1 (6 bases). The V end lost 6 bases, the J end lost 1 base, and 9 bases lay between the germline ends. The germline gives CDR1 LGHNT, CDR2 FRNRAP. This CDR3 spans 14 amino acids. This CDR3 is CASGPGQNTGELFF. CDR3 coding DNA: TGTGCTAGTGGGCCGGGACAGAACACCGGGGAGCTGTTTTTT.

The chain employs TRBV6-1 and TRBJ1-2; D uncertain. Germline lookup yields CDR1 MNHNS and CDR2 SASEGT. This CDR3 is 13 amino acids long. Trimming cost V 4 bases and J 1 base, with 7 bases left between them. CDR3 amino acids: CASSVNYNYGYTF. Here the CDR3 DNA reads TGTGCCAGCAGTGTAAACTATAACTATGGCTACACCTTC.

The V and J genes are TRBV6-1 and TRBJ1-2; TRBD1 aligns across 8 bases. Germline V gene sequence: CDR1 MNHNS, CDR2 SASEGT. The CDR3 has 16 amino acids. V trimming: 3 bases; J trimming: 1 base; junction bases outside the gene matches: 7. Here the CDR3 DNA reads TGTGCCAGCAGTGATAAAGACAGGGGAGTTAACTATGGCTACACCTTC. Its translation is CASSDKDRGVNYGYTF.

The chain carries TRBV28 and TRBJ1-3, with unresolved D. CDR3 length equals 13 residues. CDR1 and CDR2 from the germline V gene are MDHEN and SYDVKM. V lost 6 bases, J lost 0 bases, and 6 bases lay in between. Here the CDR3 reads CASSFDSGNTIYF. The CDR3 DNA sequence: TGTGCCAGCAGCTTCGACTCTGGAAACACCATATATTTT. The full variable domain, in which reference TRBV28 and TRBJ1-3 provide the parts outside the CDR3, is DVKVTQSSRYLVKRTGEKVFLECVQDMDHENMFWYRQDPGLGLRLIYFSYDVKMKEKGDIPEGYSVSREKKERFSLILESASTNQTSMYLCASSFDSGNTIYFGEGSWLTVV.

The rearrangement uses TRBV9 and TRBJ2-3; D is unresolved. From germline, CDR1 is SGDLS and CDR2 YYNGEE. The CDR3 sequence is 12 residues long. The V and J ends lost 0 bases and 8 bases respectively, with 7 bases between them. CDR3 DNA sequence: TGTGCCAGCAGCGTAGGACGAGGTACGCAGTATTTT. This codes for CASSVGRGTQYF.

CDR3: CASRTWSGEVGEQYF. In nucleotides, the CDR3 is TGTGCCAGCAGAACGTGGTCAGGCGAAGTGGGTGAGCAGTACTTC. The chain combines TRBV28 with TRBJ2-7; D uncertain. This CDR3 spans 15 amino acids. Trimming stripped 6 bases from V and 7 bases from J, with 22 bases between. Germline-derived CDR1 and CDR2 are MDHEN and SYDVKM.

This clone was seen a single time. The V and J genes are TRBV6-6 and TRBJ1-1; D is unresolved. The V gene lost 5 bases and the J gene lost 4 bases, with 20 bases spanning the gap. This CDR3 is built from 16 residues. Germline CDR1 MNHNY, CDR2 SVGAGI (reference sequence). CDR3 sequence reads: CASSPFNGRGGTEAFF. The CDR3 DNA is TGTGCCAGCAGTCCCTTCAACGGCCGGGGAGGCACTGAAGCTTTCTTT.